The 28 T cell receptor beta chains below come from one sample, sequenced in a study of cytomegalovirus exposure and HLA in healthy donors. Vbeta (60) and Jbeta (13) primers were used in the PCR. Only in-frame clones appear in the TCRdb table, and some are missing; sequencing was by immunoSEQ multiplex PCR. The profile shows roughly 100,000 clones, around 80% of them singletons. The specimen was PBMCs. The source of these receptors is a woman in her 40s in good health and CMV-seronegative.

The rearrangement joins TRBV28 to TRBJ2-1; 9 bases agree with TRBD1. There are 14 residues in the CDR3. Germline CDR1 and CDR2: MDHEN and SYDVKM. J gave up 7 bases and V 10 bases, and 11 bases lay outside the gene matches. CDR3 sequence (DNA): TGTGCCATCGGGGACAGGGAGAATTATAATGAGCAGTTCTTC. It is translated as CAIGDRENYNEQFF.

J is TRBJ1-2 and V is TRBV7-2; tentatively, D is TRBD1 (5 bases). Trimming took off 2 bases at V and 4 bases at J, with 11 bases between the two ends. Germline V gives CDR1 SGHTA, CDR2 FQGNSA. The CDR3 consists of 14 residues. In DNA form, the CDR3 reads TGTGCCAGCAGCTTAAAGCGGGACTCCTATGGCTACACCTTC. Translation: CASSLKRDSYGYTF.

The V call is TRBV18, the J call TRBJ1-1; D gene ambiguous. V lost 2 bases and J 5 bases, leaving 9 bases between the germline ends. CDR1 is KGHSH and CDR2 is LQKENI in the germline V gene. This CDR3 has 13 residues. The CDR3 region is CASSPGRETEAFF. CDR3 bases: TGTGCCAGCTCACCAGGGCGGGAGACTGAAGCTTTCTTT.

The chain joins TRBV4-1 to TRBJ2-2; D remains ambiguous. This CDR3 contains 13 residues. Trimming removed 6 bases at V and 6 bases at J, with 11 bases between. Germline values: CDR1 MGHRA, CDR2 YSYEKL. CDR3 loop: CASRADGAGELFF. The CDR3 DNA reads TGCGCCAGCAGAGCCGACGGAGCCGGGGAGCTGTTTTTT.

V gene TRBV6-1 combines with J gene TRBJ1-2, with D uncertain. This CDR3 has 15 residues. Trimming took 2 bases from V and 5 from J, leaving 15 bases between them. Germline V gene sequence: CDR1 MNHNS, CDR2 SASEGT. The CDR3 loop reads CASSELHGRSYGYTF. The CDR3 DNA reads as TGTGCCAGCAGTGAATTACATGGCAGATCATATGGCTACACCTTC.

The V gene is TRBV7-9, the J gene TRBJ1-1; 7 nucleotides agree with TRBD1. J was trimmed by 6 bases and V by 4 bases; bases with no gene match: 11. The CDR3 has 15 amino acids. Germline V gene sequence: CDR1 SEHNR, CDR2 FQNEAQ (reference sequence). CDR3 amino acids: CASSSQGGGTSEAFF. The CDR3 bases are TGTGCCAGCAGCTCCCAGGGGGGCGGAACGTCTGAAGCTTTCTTT.

The gene calls are TRBV11-3 and TRBJ1-1; no reliable D call. CDR1 is SGHNT and CDR2 is YENEEA in the germline V gene. V lost 3 bases, J lost 6 bases, and 11 bases lay in between. The CDR3 sequence is 13 residues long. In nucleotides, the CDR3 is TGTGCCAGCAGCTTGAATAGTATCTCTGAAGCTTTCTTT. Its protein product is CASSLNSISEAFF.

The DNA for the CDR3 is TGTGCCAGCAACTACGGCGGGGAGCTGTTTTTT. It translates to CASNYGGELFF. This chain joins TRBV28 and TRBJ2-2; D is unresolved. The germline V and J ends were trimmed by 7 bases and 7 bases, with 7 bases remaining between them. The CDR3 covers 11 residues. Germline V gene data show CDR1 as MDHEN and CDR2 as SYDVKM.

V is TRBV4-3 and J is TRBJ1-3, with TRBD1 matching over 9 bases. The CDR3 is 19 residues long. CDR1 and CDR2 from the germline V gene are LGHNA and YSLEER. V lost 4 bases and J lost 1; bases outside the gene matches: 14. The CDR3 sequence: CASSLLIRTGVFSGNTIYF. The CDR3 DNA reads TGCGCCAGCAGCCTCCTTATCAGGACAGGGGTGTTTTCTGGAAACACCATATATTTT.

The chain employs TRBV27 and TRBJ2-1; 9 nucleotides agree with TRBD2. V dropped 4 bases and J dropped 7; count of bases not matched to a gene: 8. Looked up from germline, CDR1 is MNHEY and CDR2 is SMNVEV (reference sequence). The CDR3 covers 15 residues. The CDR3 region is CASSSLSGSYNEQFF. The CDR3 DNA sequence: TGTGCCAGCAGTTCCCTTAGCGGGAGCTATAATGAGCAGTTCTTC.

This clone was observed a few times. This chain joins TRBV15 and TRBJ2-3; D is uncertain. This CDR3 has 14 amino acids. V dropped 5 bases and J dropped 3 bases, with 12 bases sitting between them. CDR1 is LNHNV and CDR2 is YYDKDF in the germline V gene (reference sequence). The DNA of the CDR3 is TGTGCCACCAGCCCCGCTAGGCTAACAGATACGCAGTATTTT. Translated: CATSPARLTDTQYF.

The V call is TRBV5-1, the J call TRBJ2-7; 7 positions match TRBD1. V trimming: 0 bases; J trimming: 3 bases; junction bases outside the gene matches: 3. The CDR3 totals 14 residues. Per the germline V gene, CDR1 is SGHRS and CDR2 is YFSETQ. This CDR3 is CASSLGQGNYEQYF. The CDR3 DNA follows: TGCGCCAGCAGCTTGGGACAGGGAAACTACGAGCAGTACTTC.

The chain is built from TRBV11-2 and TRBJ2-1, with 14 positions matching TRBD2. CDR1 and CDR2 (germline): SGHAT, FQNNGV. The trim removed 6 bases at V and 7 bases at J, leaving 14 bases unmatched. The CDR3 extends over 18 amino acids. This chain's CDR3 is CASRKGLAGDQPWNEQFF. The CDR3 DNA sequence: TGTGCCAGCAGGAAGGGACTAGCGGGAGACCAACCCTGGAATGAGCAGTTCTTC. Full variable domain (remainder filled in from reference TRBV11-2 and TRBJ2-1): EAGVAQSPRYKIIEKRQSVAFWCNPISGHATLYWYQQILGQGPKLLIQFQNNGVVDDSQLPKDRFSAERLKGVDSTLKIQPAKLEDSAVYLCASRKGLAGDQPWNEQFFGPGTRLTVL.

A few counts support this clone. Here the CDR3 reads CASSLVGSNQPQHF. CDR3 coding DNA: TGTGCCAGCAGCTTAGTGGGCAGCAATCAGCCCCAGCATTTT. The V gene is TRBV7-9, the J gene TRBJ1-5; D unclear. The CDR3 runs to 14 residues. Germline V gives CDR1 SEHNR, CDR2 FQNEAQ (reference sequence). The germline V and J ends were trimmed by 1 base and 1 base, with 5 bases remaining between them.

This chain connects TRBV29-1 to TRBJ1-3; 8 bases are a match to TRBD1. V shed 5 bases and J 6 bases; nucleotides not matched to a gene: 9. This CDR3 contains 14 residues. The germline V gene has CDR1 SQVTM and CDR2 ANQGSEA. The CDR3 spells CSVNGQGSENTIYF. The DNA of the CDR3 is TGCAGCGTTAACGGACAGGGTTCGGAAAACACCATATATTTT.

The chain has TRBV28 and TRBJ2-1, with D tentatively TRBD1 (5 bases). The CDR3 contains 14 residues. Germline V gene data show CDR1 as MDHEN and CDR2 as SYDVKM. V was pared by 6 bases and J by 9 bases, with 18 bases between. DNA of the CDR3: TGTGCCAGCAGATTGGGGCTAGTCGGTAGTGAGCAGTTCTTC. This gives the protein CASRLGLVGSEQFF. Full variable domain (remainder filled in from reference TRBV28 and TRBJ2-1): DVKVTQSSRYLVKRTGEKVFLECVQDMDHENMFWYRQDPGLGLRLIYFSYDVKMKEKGDIPEGYSVSREKKERFSLILESASTNQTSMYLCASRLGLVGSEQFFGPGTRLTVL.

The chain is built from TRBV19 and TRBJ2-7, with a weak D call TRBD2 (6 bases). The V end was cut by 5 bases, the J end by 4 bases, with 12 bases between. Per germline, CDR1 LNHDA and CDR2 SQIVND (reference sequence). The CDR3 extends over 13 amino acids. CDR3 sequence (DNA): TGTGCCAGTAGTGTAGGGACTGATTACGAGCAGTACTTC. Its protein product is CASSVGTDYEQYF.

This rearrangement joins TRBV10-3 to TRBJ1-4; no clear D. Germline V lookup: CDR1 ENHRY, CDR2 SYGVKD. With 4 bases removed from V and 0 bases from J, the gap between germline ends came to 12 bases. The CDR3 length is 16 residues. The CDR3 region is CAISAGGSATNEKLFF. In DNA, the CDR3 is TGTGCCATCAGTGCTGGAGGTAGTGCAACTAATGAAAAACTGTTTTTT.

This clone is a singleton in its sample. The chain has TRBV2 and TRBJ1-4, with D hard to call. V was trimmed by 3 bases and J by 5 bases, leaving 10 bases between them. This CDR3 has 14 amino acids. In germline, CDR1 is SNHLY, CDR2 FYNNEI. CDR3 sequence (DNA): TGTGCCAGCAGTGATCACAGAACGAATGAAAAACTGTTTTTT. Translated: CASSDHRTNEKLFF. Drawing the rest from reference TRBV2 and TRBJ1-4, the complete variable domain is EPEVTQTPSHQVTQMGQEVILRCVPISNHLYFYWYRQILGQKVEFLVSFYNNEISEKSEIFDDQFSVERPDGSNFTLKIRSTKLEDSAMYFCASSDHRTNEKLFFGSGTQLSVL.

The genes are TRBV7-8 and TRBJ2-7, with 7 bases fitting TRBD2. V shed 0 bases and J 7 bases; nucleotides not matched to a gene: 9. Germline values: CDR1 SGHVS, CDR2 FQNEAQ. The CDR3 covers 15 residues. Here the CDR3 DNA reads TGTGCCAGCAGCTTAGCCCGACTGAGGCGGGGGGAGCAGTACTTC. Amino acid sequence: CASSLARLRRGEQYF.

The genes are TRBV28 and TRBJ1-5, with D possibly matching TRBD1 (5 bases). Trimming pared 5 bases from V and 5 bases from J, leaving 13 bases between. CDR1 is MDHEN, CDR2 SYDVKM, per germline. There are 14 residues in the CDR3. In nucleotides, the CDR3 is TGTGCCAGCAGTCGACCCCCGGGGGATCAGCCCCAGCATTTT. This codes for CASSRPPGDQPQHF.

The chain joins TRBV19 to TRBJ1-1; 9 bases fit TRBD1. Germline V lookup: CDR1 LNHDA, CDR2 SQIVND (reference sequence). CDR3 length: 15 amino acids. Trimming cost V 10 bases and J 11 bases; bases outside gene matches: 20. The CDR3: CATDNPDRGIAGAFF. CDR3 in DNA: TGTGCCACCGACAATCCGGACAGGGGCATAGCAGGGGCTTTCTTT.

This sequence joins TRBV28 and TRBJ2-1, with D perhaps matching TRBD2 (7 bases). Looked up from germline, CDR1 is MDHEN and CDR2 is SYDVKM. CDR3 length equals 14 residues. With 6 bases removed from V and 10 bases from J, the gap between germline ends came to 19 bases. The CDR3 here is CASRRGLPGGEQFF. The CDR3 DNA sequence: TGTGCCAGCAGAAGGGGACTACCTGGGGGCGAGCAGTTCTTC. The full variable domain, its missing parts supplied by reference TRBV28 and TRBJ2-1, is DVKVTQSSRYLVKRTGEKVFLECVQDMDHENMFWYRQDPGLGLRLIYFSYDVKMKEKGDIPEGYSVSREKKERFSLILESASTNQTSMYLCASRRGLPGGEQFFGPGTRLTVL.

The rearrangement uses TRBV28 and TRBJ2-3; D is perhaps TRBD1 (6 bases). The CDR3 length is 12 residues. The V end was cut by 6 bases, the J end by 6 bases, with 10 bases between. Germline CDR1 is MDHEN and CDR2 is SYDVKM. The CDR3 reads CASRPGADTQYF. For the CDR3, the DNA is TGTGCCAGCAGGCCAGGGGCTGATACGCAGTATTTT.

This chain joins TRBV7-2 and TRBJ2-5, with D maybe TRBD2 (6 bases). The CDR3 is 18 amino acids. Trimming removed 2 bases at V and 2 bases at J, with 21 bases between. Germline V gene data show CDR1 as SGHTA and CDR2 as FQGNSA. CDR3 loop: CASSLSYISGGSQETQYF. In DNA form, the CDR3 reads TGTGCCAGCAGCTTATCCTACATTAGCGGAGGTTCTCAAGAGACCCAGTACTTC.

The J gene is TRBJ2-5, the V gene TRBV29-1; a weak D match, TRBD2 (5 bases). CDR1 is SQVTM, CDR2 ANQGSEA, per germline. This CDR3 is built from 12 residues. V dropped 7 bases and J dropped 3 bases, with 12 bases sitting between them. The CDR3, as DNA: TGCAGCGCCCAGCACGGGGAAGAGACCCAGTACTTC. Translating it yields CSAQHGEETQYF.

The table lists this clone with a few counts. The chain has TRBV19 and TRBJ1-4, with 7 nucleotides matching TRBD1. The germline gives CDR1 LNHDA, CDR2 SQIVND (reference sequence). J lost 5 bases, V lost 2 bases, and 5 bases had no gene match. The CDR3 is 15 residues long. The CDR3 region has the DNA TGTGCCAGTAGTATAAGGGGACAGCGAAATGAAAAACTGTTTTTT. Amino acid sequence: CASSIRGQRNEKLFF.

This clone showed up just a few times. The chain has TRBV14 and TRBJ1-2; D uncertain. Germline lookup yields CDR1 SGHDN and CDR2 FVKESK. Trimming left V 4 bases short and J 2 bases short, with 8 bases between. This CDR3 contains 13 residues. The CDR3 region has the DNA TGTGCCAGCAGCCCCGCGGGCAACTATGGCTACACCTTC. This sequence encodes CASSPAGNYGYTF.